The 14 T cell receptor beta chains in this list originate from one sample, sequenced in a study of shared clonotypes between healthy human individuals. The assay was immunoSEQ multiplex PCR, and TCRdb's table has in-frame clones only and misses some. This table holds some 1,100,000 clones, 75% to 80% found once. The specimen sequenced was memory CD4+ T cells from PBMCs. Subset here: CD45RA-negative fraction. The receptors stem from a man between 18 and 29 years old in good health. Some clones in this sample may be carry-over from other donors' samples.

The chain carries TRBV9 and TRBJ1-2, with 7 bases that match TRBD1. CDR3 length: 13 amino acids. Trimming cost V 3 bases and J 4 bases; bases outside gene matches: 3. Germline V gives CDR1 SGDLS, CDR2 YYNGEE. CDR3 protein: CASSASGGYGYTF. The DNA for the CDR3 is TGTGCCAGCAGCGCATCAGGGGGCTATGGCTACACCTTC. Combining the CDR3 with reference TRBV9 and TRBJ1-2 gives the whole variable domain DSGVTQTPKHLITATGQRVTLRCSPRSGDLSVYWYQQSLDQGLQFLIQYYNGEERAKGNILERFSAQQFPDLHSELNLSSLELGDSALYFCASSASGGYGYTFGSGTRLTVV.

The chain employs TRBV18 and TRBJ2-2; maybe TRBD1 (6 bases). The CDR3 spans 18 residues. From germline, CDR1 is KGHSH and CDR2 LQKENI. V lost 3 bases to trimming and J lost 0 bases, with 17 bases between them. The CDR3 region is CASSPSDSLTANTGELFF. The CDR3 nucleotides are TGTGCCAGCTCACCTTCGGACAGCTTAACGGCGAACACCGGGGAGCTGTTTTTT. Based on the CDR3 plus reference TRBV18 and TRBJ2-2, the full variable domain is NAGVMQNPRHLVRRRGQEARLRCSPMKGHSHVYWYRQLPEEGLKFMVYLQKENIIDESGMPKERFSAEFPKEGPSILRIQQVVRGDSAAYFCASSPSDSLTANTGELFFGEGSRLTVL.

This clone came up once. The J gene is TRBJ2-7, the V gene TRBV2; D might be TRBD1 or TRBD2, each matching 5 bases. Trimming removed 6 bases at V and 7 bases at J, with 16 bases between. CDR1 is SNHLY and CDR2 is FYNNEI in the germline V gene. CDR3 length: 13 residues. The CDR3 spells CASSREGRLEQYF. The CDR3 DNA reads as TGTGCCAGCAGCCGAGAGGGGAGATTAGAGCAGTACTTC.

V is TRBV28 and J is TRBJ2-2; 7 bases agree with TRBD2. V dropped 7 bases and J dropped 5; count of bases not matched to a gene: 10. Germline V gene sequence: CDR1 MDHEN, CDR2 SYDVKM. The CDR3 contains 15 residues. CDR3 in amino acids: CASNGGGRVTGELFF. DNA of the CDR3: TGTGCCAGCAATGGAGGCGGGAGAGTAACCGGGGAGCTGTTTTTT.

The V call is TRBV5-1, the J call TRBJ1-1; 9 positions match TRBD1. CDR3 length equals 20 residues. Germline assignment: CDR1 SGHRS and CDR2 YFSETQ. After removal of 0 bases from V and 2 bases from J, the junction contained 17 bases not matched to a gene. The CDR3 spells CASSLDRGRIRDWRNTEAFF. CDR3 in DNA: TGCGCCAGCAGCTTGGACAGGGGGCGAATAAGGGATTGGAGAAACACTGAAGCTTTCTTT.

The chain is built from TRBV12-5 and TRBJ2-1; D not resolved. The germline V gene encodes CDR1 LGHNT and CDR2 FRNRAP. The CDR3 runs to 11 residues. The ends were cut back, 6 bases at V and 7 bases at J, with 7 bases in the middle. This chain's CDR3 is CASGEGNEQFF. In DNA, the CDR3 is TGTGCTAGTGGCGAAGGGAATGAGCAGTTCTTC.

CDR3 in DNA: TGTGCCACCAGAAACAGGGATGAAGCTTTCTTT. Translated: CATRNRDEAFF. The rearrangement joins TRBV15 to TRBJ1-1, with D tentatively TRBD1 (6 bases). V shed 6 bases and J shed 7 bases, with 9 bases lying between them. CDR3 length: 11 residues. Germline CDR1 and CDR2: LNHNV and YYDKDF (reference sequence).

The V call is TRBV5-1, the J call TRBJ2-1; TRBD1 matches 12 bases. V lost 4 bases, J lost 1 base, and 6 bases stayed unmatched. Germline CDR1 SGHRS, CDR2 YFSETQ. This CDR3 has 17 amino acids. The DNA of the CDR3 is TGCGCCAGCAGCCCCGGGACAGGGGGCGCGTCCTACAATGAGCAGTTCTTC. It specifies CASSPGTGGASYNEQFF.

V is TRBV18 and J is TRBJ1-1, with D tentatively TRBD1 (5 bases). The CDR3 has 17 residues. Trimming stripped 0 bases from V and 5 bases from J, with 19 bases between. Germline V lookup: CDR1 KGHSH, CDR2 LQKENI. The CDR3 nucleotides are TGTGCCAGCTCACCACCCGTGGCCAGGGCCTCAGGGACTGAAGCTTTCTTT. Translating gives CASSPPVARASGTEAFF.

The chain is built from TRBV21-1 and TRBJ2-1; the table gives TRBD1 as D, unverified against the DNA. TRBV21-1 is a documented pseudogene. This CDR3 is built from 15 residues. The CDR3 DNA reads TGTGCCAGCACTTCAGGGGACAGGAGATACAATGAGCAGTTCTTC. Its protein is CASTSGDRRYNEQFF.

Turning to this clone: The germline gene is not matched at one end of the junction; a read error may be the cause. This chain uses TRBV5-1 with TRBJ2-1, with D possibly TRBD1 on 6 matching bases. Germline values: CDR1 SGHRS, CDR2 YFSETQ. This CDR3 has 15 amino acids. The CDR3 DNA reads TGCGCCAGCAGCTTGGAGGGGGTATACTACAATGAGGAGTTCTTC. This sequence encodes CASSLEGVYYNEEFF.

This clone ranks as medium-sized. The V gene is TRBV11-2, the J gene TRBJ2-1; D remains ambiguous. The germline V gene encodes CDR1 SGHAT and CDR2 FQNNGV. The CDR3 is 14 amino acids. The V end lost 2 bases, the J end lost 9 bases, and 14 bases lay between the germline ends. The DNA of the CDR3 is TGTGCCAGCAGCTTATTAGGTACCCCAGGTGAGCAGTTCTTC. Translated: CASSLLGTPGEQFF.

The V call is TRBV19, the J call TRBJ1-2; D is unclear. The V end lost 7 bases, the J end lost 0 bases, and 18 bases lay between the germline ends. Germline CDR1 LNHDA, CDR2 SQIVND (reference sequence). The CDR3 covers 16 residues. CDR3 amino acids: CASTQSGTAPNYGYTF. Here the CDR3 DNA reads TGTGCCAGTACCCAAAGCGGAACAGCTCCTAACTATGGCTACACCTTC.

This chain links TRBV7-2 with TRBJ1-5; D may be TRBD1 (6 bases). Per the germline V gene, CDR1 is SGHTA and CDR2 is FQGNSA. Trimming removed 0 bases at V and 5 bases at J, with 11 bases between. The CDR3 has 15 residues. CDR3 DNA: TGTGCCAGCAGCTTAGCGGGGCCAGGGGATCAGCCCCAGCATTTT. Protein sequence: CASSLAGPGDQPQHF.